The entry below gives a single T cell receptor (beta chain) sequence along with its context. This sample is drawn from a study of cytomegalovirus exposure and HLA in healthy donors. Profiling relied on immunoSEQ multiplex PCR, and the TCRdb table lists in-frame clones only, not all of them. The sample has about 340,000 clones; about nine tenths are singletons. The CDR3 loop spans 14 amino acids. Per germline, CDR1 SNHLY and CDR2 FYNNEI. V shed 8 bases, J shed 3 bases, and the junction held 5 bases outside the gene matches. Input material: PBMCs. V gene TRBV2 combines with J gene TRBJ2-5, with 11 bases matching TRBD2. This TCR was recovered from a woman aged 18 to 35 in good health and CMV-seronegative. The chain's CDR3 is CASGGLAAKETQYF. DNA for the CDR3: TGTGCCAGCGGGGGACTAGCGGCCAAAGAGACCCAGTACTTC.